This T cell receptor (beta chain) was found in a study of shared clonotypes between healthy human individuals. Study-wide results and caveats: Donor clonotype sharing was expected to depend on sequencing depth.

About this clone itself: Antigen unknown.

The germline CDR1 and CDR2 sequences are MDHEN and SYDVKM. This CDR3 is built from 14 residues. The V and J ends lost 6 bases and 3 bases respectively, with 15 bases between them. Recent acute infections and vaccinations were absent in the healthy HIV-negative adult donors. Splitting the CD4+ cells yielded a CD45RA+ naive subset and a CD45RA-negative memory subset. Each subset's genomic DNA was shared equally among a number of immunoSEQ plates. Libraries were prepared by immunoSEQ multiplex PCR; TCRdb keeps only in-frame clonotypes and omits some of them. The sample holds roughly 1,000,000 clones, approximately 78% seen once.

This TCR came from a young man in good health. Some clones in this sample may be carry-over from other donors' samples. Sequenced: memory CD4+ T cells from PBMCs. Regarding subset: CD45RA-negative fraction. This rearrangement joins TRBV28 to TRBJ2-7; D not resolved. The CDR3 bases are TGTGCCAGCAGGTCATTCCTTCGACTCTACGAGCAGTACTTC. Amino acids: CASRSFLRLYEQYF.